Presented here are 8 T cell receptor beta chains from one specimen sequenced in a study of OX40 agonist ivuxolimab in advanced cancers. The data were produced by immunoSEQ multiplex PCR, yet TCRdb's version contains in-frame clones alone and is incomplete. The sample consists of 75,000 to 90,000 clones, about 91% of them appearing once. Sequencing used CD4+ or CD8+ T cells sorted from blood, obtained in a trial of the OX40 agonist ivuxolimab. These receptors all stem from an adult with an advanced solid tumor such as melanoma, head and neck, liver or kidney cancer.

The gene calls are TRBV5-6 and TRBJ1-6; 7 bases are a match to TRBD1. Germline trimming cut 3 bases from V and 0 bases from J; bases unmatched to any gene: 6. The CDR3 extends over 17 amino acids. CDR1 SGHDT and CDR2 YYEEEE come from the germline V gene. The CDR3 bases are TGTGCCAGCAGCTCCCTTAGGGACAGCTCCTATAATTCACCCCTCCACTTT. It encodes CASSSLRDSSYNSPLHF. Full variable domain (remainder filled in from reference TRBV5-6 and TRBJ1-6): DAGVTQSPTHLIKTRGQQVTLRCSPKSGHDTVSWYQQALGQGPQFIFQYYEEEERQRGNFPDRFSGHQFPNYSSELNVNALLLGDSALYLCASSSLRDSSYNSPLHFGNGTRLTVT.

There are a few counts of this clone. V and J are TRBV5-5 and TRBJ2-7, with TRBD1 as a possible D gene (6 bases). The V end was cut by 4 bases, the J end by 2 bases, with 13 bases between. The germline V gene encodes CDR1 SGHKS and CDR2 YYEKEE (reference sequence). The CDR3 is made up of 14 amino acids. The CDR3 DNA reads as TGTGCCAGCAGCCCCTTTCGGGACACCTACGAGCAGTACTTC. The encoded protein is CASSPFRDTYEQYF.

The V gene is TRBV7-6, the J gene TRBJ2-1; 10 bases match TRBD2. The CDR3 is 16 residues long. CDR1 is SGHVS and CDR2 is FNYEAQ in the germline V gene. Germline trimming cut 1 base from V and 6 bases from J; bases unmatched to any gene: 6. CDR3 in amino acids: CASSLVYSGGANEQFF. The CDR3 DNA is TGTGCCAGCAGCTTAGTTTACAGCGGGGGGGCCAATGAGCAGTTCTTC.

This rearrangement joins TRBV5-1 to TRBJ2-7; D remains ambiguous. The CDR3 has 11 residues. V was cut by 4 bases and J by 1 base, with 3 bases left in between. Germline loops: CDR1 SGHRS, CDR2 YFSETQ. This CDR3 is CASSGSYEQYF. CDR3 sequence (DNA): TGCGCCAGCAGCGGGTCCTACGAGCAGTACTTC.

This chain links TRBV2 with TRBJ2-7, with D perhaps assigned TRBD1 or TRBD2 (5 bases each). Trimming pared 8 bases from V and 0 bases from J, leaving 14 bases between. There are 14 residues in the CDR3. CDR1 SNHLY and CDR2 FYNNEI come from the germline V gene. DNA of the CDR3: TGTGCCAGCCTGGGGACGCTGAGCTCCTACGAGCAGTACTTC. Translating gives CASLGTLSSYEQYF. Full variable domain (missing parts from reference TRBV2 and TRBJ2-7): EPEVTQTPSHQVTQMGQEVILRCVPISNHLYFYWYRQILGQKVEFLVSFYNNEISEKSEIFDDQFSVERPDGSNFTLKIRSTKLEDSAMYFCASLGTLSSYEQYFGPGTRLTVT.

This sequence joins TRBV2 and TRBJ1-5, with 7 bases identical to TRBD1. Trimming cost V 5 bases and J 9 bases; bases outside gene matches: 10. Per the germline V gene, CDR1 is SNHLY and CDR2 is FYNNEI. The CDR3 has 14 residues. The CDR3 loop is CASSPTGAAWPQHF. CDR3 DNA sequence: TGTGCCAGCAGTCCCACAGGGGCCGCTTGGCCCCAGCATTTT.

The J gene is TRBJ1-3, the V gene TRBV10-1; D not certain. This CDR3 is built from 17 residues. Germline V gene data show CDR1 as WNHNN and CDR2 as SYGVQD (reference sequence). The ends were cut back, 6 bases at V and 2 bases at J, with 20 bases in the middle. For the CDR3, the DNA is TGCGCCAGCAGCTCGAATAAGGGAGGAGGGCCTGGAAACACCATATATTTT. It is translated as CASSSNKGGGPGNTIYF.

This chain uses TRBV14 with TRBJ2-1; D ambiguous. The CDR3 loop spans 11 amino acids. Germline-derived CDR1 and CDR2 are SGHDN and FVKESK. V was trimmed by 1 base and J by 10 bases, leaving 5 bases between them. As DNA, the CDR3 is TGTGCCAGCAGCCAAGGTCCCGAGCAGTTCTTC. This translates into CASSQGPEQFF.